One sample yielded the 9 T cell receptor beta chains listed below, sequenced in a study of control samples from healthy donors and cancer patients. Sequenced by immunoSEQ multiplex PCR; TCRdb stores in-frame clones only, minus some. The sample contains about 120,000 clones, roughly 92% of which appear only once. Sequenced sample: blood. Source of these receptors: a woman between 18 and 29 years old in good health.

The CDR3 loop is CASSYERRSEQYF. The DNA of the CDR3 is TGTGCCAGCAGTTACGAGAGACGAAGCGAGCAGTACTTC. The chain combines TRBV6-5 with TRBJ2-7; D is undetermined. The CDR3 runs 13 residues. V shed 2 bases and J shed 6 bases, with 11 bases lying between them. Germline assignment: CDR1 MNHEY and CDR2 SVGAGI.

The V call is TRBV5-6, the J call TRBJ2-2; TRBD1 agrees at 7 bases. The CDR3 runs 16 residues. Germline V CDR1 and CDR2: SGHDT, YYEEEE. Trimming took 0 bases from V and 5 from J; bases not matched to a gene: 7. The CDR3, as DNA: TGTGCCAGCAGCTTGGAGACAGGGAAACGAACCGGGGAGCTGTTTTTT. Its translation is CASSLETGKRTGELFF.

This chain connects TRBV7-8 to TRBJ2-3; 7 nucleotides align to TRBD1. The ends lost 0 bases at V and 0 bases at J; junction bases unmatched: 9. Germline CDR1 and CDR2: SGHVS and FQNEAQ. This CDR3 is 18 amino acids long. In DNA form, the CDR3 reads TGTGCCAGCAGCTTAGCTTTTATTGACAGGGAAAGCACAGATACGCAGTATTTT. Amino acid sequence: CASSLAFIDRESTDTQYF. The whole variable domain, filled in from reference TRBV7-8 and TRBJ2-3, reads GAGVSQSPRYKVAKRGQDVALRCDPISGHVSLFWYQQALGQGPEFLTYFQNEAQLDKSGLPSDRFFAERPEGSVSTLKIQRTQQEDSAVYLCASSLAFIDRESTDTQYFGPGTRLTVL.

The chain recombines TRBV9 with TRBJ1-2; D remains ambiguous. The CDR3 consists of 14 residues. V lost 0 bases to trimming and J lost 1 base, with 7 bases between them. Germline V gene lookup returns CDR1 SGDLS and CDR2 YYNGEE. The CDR3 sequence is CASSVGASNYGYTF. The CDR3 bases are TGTGCCAGCAGCGTAGGTGCCAGTAACTATGGCTACACCTTC.

This chain joins TRBV6-2 or TRBV6-3 and TRBJ2-7; 10 bases agree with TRBD2. The CDR3 covers 14 residues. Germline values: CDR1 MNHEY, CDR2 SVGEGT. Unmatched junction bases numbered 6, after V lost 6 bases and J lost 4 bases. In nucleotides, the CDR3 is TGTGCCAGCAGCCTAGCGGGAGCCTTTTACGAGCAGTACTTC. This gives the protein CASSLAGAFYEQYF.

The chain uses TRBV24-1 and TRBJ2-7; 7 bases map to TRBD2. Germline trimming cut 5 bases from V and 3 bases from J; bases unmatched to any gene: 3. CDR1 is KGHDR, CDR2 SFDVKD, per germline. This CDR3 has 13 amino acids. The CDR3 sequence is CATSGGGGYEQYF. CDR3 nucleotides: TGTGCCACCAGTGGCGGCGGGGGCTACGAGCAGTACTTC.

The V gene is TRBV5-6, the J gene TRBJ1-5; tentative D call: TRBD1 (5 bases). The CDR3 spans 16 residues. V lost 1 base and J lost 4, with 15 bases in between. Germline V gene sequence: CDR1 SGHDT, CDR2 YYEEEE. As DNA, the CDR3 is TGTGCCAGCAGCTTGTACAGGCGGGGGGGAAATCAGCCCCAGCATTTT. Its translation: CASSLYRRGGNQPQHF.

The chain joins TRBV27 to TRBJ2-3; D is possibly TRBD2 (7 bases). V was trimmed by 2 bases and J by 4 bases, leaving 10 bases between them. Germline V gene sequence: CDR1 MNHEY, CDR2 SMNVEV (reference sequence). The length of the CDR3 is 14 residues. CDR3 residues: CASSLRGRADTQYF. The CDR3 DNA sequence: TGTGCCAGCAGTTTAAGGGGGAGGGCAGATACGCAGTATTTT.

This sequence joins TRBV16 and TRBJ2-5; D is perhaps TRBD1 or TRBD2 (5 bases each). CDR3 size: 18 residues. Per germline, CDR1 KGHSY and CDR2 FQNENV. The ends were cut back, 1 base at V and 3 bases at J, with 21 bases in the middle. CDR3 coding DNA: TGTGCCAGCAGCCAATGGAGGAATTTCAGGGACGGGGAAGAGACCCAGTACTTC. This gives the protein CASSQWRNFRDGEETQYF.